This TCR beta chain was documented in a study of cytomegalovirus exposure and HLA in healthy donors. General observations from the study: The classifier reportedly diagnosed cytomegalovirus status with high specificity and sensitivity. In an earlier analysis, productive rearrangement rates for most beta V segments clustered near 90% or 30%.

13 Jbeta primers and 60 Vbeta primers were used for the PCR. Here immunoSEQ multiplex PCR was the method, and the copy in TCRdb shows in-frame clones only, minus some. Here the sample spans 70,000 or so clones, more than 80% being singletons. In the case of this clone: Antigen specificity is unknown.

Source material: PBMCs. The receptor was isolated from a woman in her twenties or thirties in good health and CMV-seronegative.

The CDR3, as DNA: TGTGCCAGCAGCCAATCCGCCGGCGACAGCTACGAGCAGTACTTC. This sequence encodes CASSQSAGDSYEQYF. The chain employs TRBV4-2 and TRBJ2-7; possible D gene TRBD1, 5 bases. V dropped 2 bases and J dropped 3 bases, with 14 bases sitting between them. The length of the CDR3 is 15 residues. CDR1 is LGHNA, CDR2 YNFKEQ, per germline.